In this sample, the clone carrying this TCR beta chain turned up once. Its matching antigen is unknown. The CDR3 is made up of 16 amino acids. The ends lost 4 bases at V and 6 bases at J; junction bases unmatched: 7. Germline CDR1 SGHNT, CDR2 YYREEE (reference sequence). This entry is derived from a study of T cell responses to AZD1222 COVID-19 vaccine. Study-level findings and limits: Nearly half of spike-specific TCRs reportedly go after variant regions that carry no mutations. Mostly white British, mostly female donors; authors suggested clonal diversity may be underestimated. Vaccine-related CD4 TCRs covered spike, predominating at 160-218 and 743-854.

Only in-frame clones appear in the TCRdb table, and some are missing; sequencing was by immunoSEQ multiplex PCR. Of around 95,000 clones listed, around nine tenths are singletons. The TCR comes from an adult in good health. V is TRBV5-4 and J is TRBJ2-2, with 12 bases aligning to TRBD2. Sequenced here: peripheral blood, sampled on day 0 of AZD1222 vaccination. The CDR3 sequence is CASSVTSGGPPGELFF. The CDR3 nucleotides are TGTGCCAGCAGCGTGACTAGCGGGGGCCCGCCCGGGGAGCTGTTTTTT.